These 13 T cell receptor beta chains originate from one sample sequenced in a study of T-cell memory formation after mild COVID-19. Via MiXCR, TCRdb re-called the 5' RACE reads, giving one row per CDR3 protein. Among 550,000 to 650,000 distinct CDR3 sequences listed, roughly 17% were seen once. What was sequenced was PBMCs or a T cell subset sorted from them (not recorded which). All receptors come from an adult woman who had mild COVID-19 (a few samples of this study predate the infection). Cell type and time point are not known.

This clonotype occurred a few times. This CDR3 is CASSSVDTDHQPQHF. CDR3 DNA: TGTGCCAGCAGCTCCGTAGACACAGACCATCAGCCCCAGCATTTT. The V and J genes are TRBV7-9 and TRBJ1-5; D is uncertain. V lost 4 bases, J lost 5 bases, and 15 bases lay in between. Per germline, CDR1 SEHNR and CDR2 FQNEAQ (reference sequence). CDR3 length: 15 residues.

This clonotype has more than one count but fewer than ten. V is TRBV2 and J is TRBJ2-1; possibly TRBD1 or TRBD2 for D (5 bases each). Trimming took off 3 bases at V and 7 bases at J, with 13 bases between the two ends. The CDR3 sequence is 14 residues long. Looked up from germline, CDR1 is SNHLY and CDR2 is FYNNEI. In DNA, the CDR3 is TGTGCCAGCAGTGATCCCGGGACCTCAAATGAGCAGTTCTTC. Its protein product is CASSDPGTSNEQFF. The full variable domain, its missing parts supplied by reference TRBV2 and TRBJ2-1, is EPEVTQTPSHQVTQMGQEVILRCVPISNHLYFYWYRQILGQKVEFLVSFYNNEISEKSEIFDDQFSVERPDGSNFTLKIRSTKLEDSAMYFCASSDPGTSNEQFFGPGTRLTVL.

This clonotype has at least ten counts. This chain uses TRBV2 with TRBJ2-1, with D possibly being TRBD2 (6 bases). CDR3 size: 17 residues. Trimming left V 3 bases short and J 6 bases short, with 21 bases between. Germline loops: CDR1 SNHLY, CDR2 FYNNEI. This CDR3 is CASSDGHQTGLTNEQFF. The CDR3 DNA follows: TGTGCCAGCAGTGATGGTCACCAGACGGGACTCACCAATGAGCAGTTCTTC.

The rearrangement joins TRBV7-9 to TRBJ2-5, with D perhaps TRBD1 (7 bases). This CDR3 has 15 amino acids. Deletions cut 3 bases from V and 4 bases from J, with 15 bases between. Germline values: CDR1 SEHNR, CDR2 FQNEAQ (reference sequence). The CDR3 DNA reads TGTGCCAGCAGCTTCGCAAGGAGGGGGCTAGAGACCCAGTACTTC. Protein: CASSFARRGLETQYF.

This clonotype was recorded a few times. The chain couples TRBV4-2 to TRBJ2-4; 7 bases match TRBD2. Germline CDR1 is LGHNA and CDR2 is YNFKEQ. This CDR3 comprises 14 residues. V trimming: 1 base; J trimming: 7 bases; junction bases outside the gene matches: 4. The CDR3 DNA sequence: TGTGCCAGCAGCCAAGGGGCGGGGGACAACATTCAGTACTTC. Its translation is CASSQGAGDNIQYF.

The table lists this clonotype with a few counts. The genes are TRBV12-3 or TRBV12-4 and TRBJ2-1, with D possibly TRBD2 on 6 matching bases. Trimming took off 1 base at V and 3 bases at J, with 13 bases between the two ends. The CDR3 contains 16 residues. The CDR3 DNA is TGTGCCAGCAGTTTAGATACGGCGACTAGCTACAATGAGCAGTTCTTC. Amino acid sequence: CASSLDTATSYNEQFF.

This clonotype was counted only a few times. V gene TRBV7-9 combines with J gene TRBJ2-5, with a weak D call TRBD1 (5 bases). The CDR3 is 16 residues long. V lost 1 base and J 5 bases, leaving 17 bases between the germline ends. Germline V gene sequence: CDR1 SEHNR, CDR2 FQNEAQ (reference sequence). The CDR3 sequence: CASSLVGRDSLETQYF. In nucleotides, the CDR3 is TGTGCCAGCAGCTTAGTCGGCAGGGATTCTTTGGAGACCCAGTACTTC.

This chain uses TRBV30 with TRBJ2-7; D might be TRBD2 (5 bases). CDR3 length equals 16 residues. Looked up from germline, CDR1 is GTSNPN and CDR2 is SVGIG (reference sequence). V shed 2 bases and J shed 2 bases, with 19 bases lying between them. This CDR3 reads CAWSRGRIRNPYEQYF. The CDR3 coding sequence is TGTGCCTGGAGTCGAGGGCGGATCAGGAACCCCTACGAGCAGTACTTC.

The CDR3 DNA is TGCGCCAGCAGCCCCCATTTTAGCGCCATGAACACTGAAGCTTTCTTT. Translation: CASSPHFSAMNTEAFF. The chain couples TRBV5-1 to TRBJ1-1; D remains ambiguous. The CDR3 is made up of 16 amino acids. V shed 4 bases and J shed 0 bases, with 16 bases lying between them. Germline V gene sequence: CDR1 SGHRS, CDR2 YFSETQ.

This clonotype was seen more than once but under ten times. V usage is TRBV25-1 and J usage is TRBJ2-2, with TRBD2 identical over 15 bases. From germline, CDR1 is MGHDK and CDR2 SYGVNS. V dropped 8 bases and J dropped 5; count of bases not matched to a gene: 12. This CDR3 contains 18 residues. The CDR3 sequence is CASGPGLAGGFATGELFF. The CDR3 nucleotides read TGTGCCAGCGGACCGGGACTAGCGGGGGGATTCGCGACCGGGGAGCTGTTTTTT.

This clonotype turned up a few times. The chain employs TRBV12-3 or TRBV12-4 and TRBJ2-7; D is uncertain. This CDR3 region has 13 residues. V lost 3 bases and J 3 bases, leaving 9 bases between the germline ends. The CDR3 bases are TGTGCCAGCAGTTTCAGGCAGTTCTACGAGCAGTACTTC. It encodes CASSFRQFYEQYF.

This rearrangement joins TRBV12-3 or TRBV12-4 to TRBJ2-1; tentatively, D is TRBD1 or TRBD2 (6 bases each). The CDR3 extends over 14 amino acids. V lost 2 bases, J lost 4 bases, and 9 bases lay in between. The CDR3 DNA is TGTGCCAGCAGTTTACGGGGGCGGTACAATGAGCAGTTCTTC. It specifies CASSLRGRYNEQFF.

In nucleotides, the CDR3 is TGTGCCAGCAGTTTCATCGCGGGGGGGCTGACCGGGGAGCTGTTTTTT. As protein: CASSFIAGGLTGELFF. The chain carries TRBV27 and TRBJ2-2; 9 nucleotides align to TRBD2. Germline V gene data show CDR1 as MNHEY and CDR2 as SMNVEV (reference sequence). The CDR3 is made up of 16 amino acids. V shed 3 bases and J 5 bases; nucleotides not matched to a gene: 7.